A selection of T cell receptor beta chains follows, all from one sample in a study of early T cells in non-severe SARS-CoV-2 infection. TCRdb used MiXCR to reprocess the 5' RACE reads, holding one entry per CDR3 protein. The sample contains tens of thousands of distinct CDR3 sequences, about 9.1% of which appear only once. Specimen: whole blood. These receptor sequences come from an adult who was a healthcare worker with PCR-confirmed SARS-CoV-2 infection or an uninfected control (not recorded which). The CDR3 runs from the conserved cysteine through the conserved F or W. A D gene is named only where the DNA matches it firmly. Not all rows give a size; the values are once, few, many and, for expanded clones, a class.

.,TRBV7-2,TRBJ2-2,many,TGTGCCAGCAGCTTAGGACCCGGGGAGCTGTTTTTT,CASSLGPGELFF
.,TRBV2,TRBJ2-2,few,TGTGCCACCAAGAGGTCCGACAACACCGGGGAGCTGTTTTTT,CATKRSDNTGELFF
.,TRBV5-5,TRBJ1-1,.,TGTGCCAGCAGCTTTGCACCGAACACTGAAGCTTTCTTT,CASSFAPNTEAFF
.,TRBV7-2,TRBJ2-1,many,TGTGCCAGCAGCCTACTGGGCCCGAACTACAATGAGCAGTTCTTC,CASSLLGPNYNEQFF
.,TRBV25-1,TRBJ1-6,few,TGTGCCAGCAGTGAATCCCCCGGGGGAATTCATTCACCCCTCCACTTT,CASSESPGGIHSPLHF
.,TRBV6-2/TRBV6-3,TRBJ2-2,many,TGTGCCAGCAGTTACACAGGGCTGGCCGGGGAGCTGTTTTTT,CASSYTGLAGELFF
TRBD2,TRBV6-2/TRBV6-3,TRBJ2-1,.,TGTGCCAGCAGCCTACTAGCGGGACGTGGTCACAATGAGCAGTTCTTC,CASSLLAGRGHNEQFF
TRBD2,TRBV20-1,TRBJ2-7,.,TGCAGTGCTAGATGGACTAGCGGGAGGGCCGAGGAGCAGTACTTC,CSARWTSGRAEEQYF
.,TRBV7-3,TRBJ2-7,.,TGTGCCAGCAGCTTAAGAGGGGCCTACGAGCAGTACTTC,CASSLRGAYEQYF
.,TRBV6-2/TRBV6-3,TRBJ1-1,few,TGTGCCAGCACCGACCCAGGGGCACCGGGAGCTTTCTTT,CASTDPGAPGAFF
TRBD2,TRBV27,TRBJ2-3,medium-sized,TGTGCCAGCAGTTCTTCTAGCGGCTGGGATACGCAGTATTTT,CASSSSSGWDTQYF
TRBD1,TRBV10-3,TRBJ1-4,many,TGTGCCATCAGTGAACAGGGGGGCCTAACTAATGAAAAACTGTTTTTT,CAISEQGGLTNEKLFF
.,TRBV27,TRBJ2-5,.,TGTGCCAGCAGTTTCCGGGACAATCAAGAGACCCAGTACTTC,CASSFRDNQETQYF
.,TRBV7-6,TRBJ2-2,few,TGTGCCAGCAGCTTAGAGGGAAACACCGGGGAGCTGTTTTTT,CASSLEGNTGELFF
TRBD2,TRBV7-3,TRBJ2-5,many,TGTGCCAGCAGCCCGTTAGCGGGAGGTGGAGAGACCCAGTACTTC,CASSPLAGGGETQYF
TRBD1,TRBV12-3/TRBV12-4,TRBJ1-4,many,TGTGCCAGCAGTATCGGACAGGGAAGAAAACTGTTTTTT,CASSIGQGRKLFF
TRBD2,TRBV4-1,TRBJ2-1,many,TGCGCCAGCAGAACGGGACTAGCGGGAGGGAATGAGCAGTTCTTC,CASRTGLAGGNEQFF
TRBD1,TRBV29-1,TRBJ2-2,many,TGCAGCGTTGAGGGACAGGGAGGCACCGGGGAGCTGTTTTTT,CSVEGQGGTGELFF
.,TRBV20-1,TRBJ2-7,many,TGCAGTGCTAGTATAGGGCGGGACTACGAGCAGTACTTC,CSASIGRDYEQYF
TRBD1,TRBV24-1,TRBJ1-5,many,TGTGCCACCAGTGAGTCAGGGGGCAGGAGCAATCAGCCCCAGCATTTT,CATSESGGRSNQPQHF
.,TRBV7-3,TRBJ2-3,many,TGTGCCAGCAGCCCCGGCGCGGGTAGCACAGATACGCAGTATTTT,CASSPGAGSTDTQYF
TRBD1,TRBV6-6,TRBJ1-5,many,TGTGCCACCGCTGACAGGGTCGACAATCAGCCCCAGCATTTT,CATADRVDNQPQHF
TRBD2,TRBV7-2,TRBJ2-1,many,TGTGCCAGCAGCTTATATCCTAGCGGGGGTAATGAGCAGTTCTTC,CASSLYPSGGNEQFF
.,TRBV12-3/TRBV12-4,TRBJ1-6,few,TGTGCCAGCAGTTTAGAGGTTCTCTCCTATAATTCACCCCTCCACTTT,CASSLEVLSYNSPLHF
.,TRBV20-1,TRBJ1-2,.,TGCAGTGCCTACGACCTTTATGGCTACACCTTC,CSAYDLYGYTF
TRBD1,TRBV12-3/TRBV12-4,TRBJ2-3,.,TGTGCCAGCAGTTTAACGACAGGGGATGGAGATACGCAGTATTTT,CASSLTTGDGDTQYF
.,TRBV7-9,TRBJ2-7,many,TGTGCCAGCAGCCCCCGGGATGTTCAATCCTACGAGCAGTACTTC,CASSPRDVQSYEQYF
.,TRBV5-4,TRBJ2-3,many,TGTGCCAGCAGCTTGACTAGCACAGATACGCAGTATTTT,CASSLTSTDTQYF
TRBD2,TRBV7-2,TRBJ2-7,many,TGTGCCAGCAGCCGCGGACTAGCGGGAGCCTACGAGCAGTACTTC,CASSRGLAGAYEQYF
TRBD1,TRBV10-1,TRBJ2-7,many,TGCGCCAGCAGTGAGGGACAGGGGTTCGGACGGCACGAGCAGTACTTC,CASSEGQGFGRHEQYF
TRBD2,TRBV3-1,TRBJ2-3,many,TGTGCCAGCAGCCGTACCGGGACTAGCGGGACACATACGCAGTATTTT,CASSRTGTSGTHTQYF
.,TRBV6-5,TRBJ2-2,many,TGTGCCAGCAGTTACAGCCAGGGGCAGGACACCGGGGAGCTGTTTTTT,CASSYSQGQDTGELFF
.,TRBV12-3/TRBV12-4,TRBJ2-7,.,TGTGCCAGCAGTTTGAGGGCCCCCGGGACCCCAACCGGCGAGCAGTACTTC,CASSLRAPGTPTGEQYF
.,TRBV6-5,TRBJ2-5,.,TGTGCCAGCAGTTACTCGACTGGAATCCAAGAGACCCAGTACTTC,CASSYSTGIQETQYF
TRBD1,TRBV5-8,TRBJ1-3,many,TGTGCCAGCAGCTTGGGAACCGGACAGGGGTATGGAAACACCATATATTTT,CASSLGTGQGYGNTIYF
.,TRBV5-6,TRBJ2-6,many,TGTGCCAGCAGCTTGGCCGGATTTGGGGCCAACGTCCTGACTTTC,CASSLAGFGANVLTF
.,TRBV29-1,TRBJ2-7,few,TGCAGCGTTGGGGACGGTAGGACCTACGAGCAGTACTTC,CSVGDGRTYEQYF
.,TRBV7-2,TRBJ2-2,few,TGTGCCAGCAGCTTAGCAGCGGGCGCGAACACCGGGGAGCTGTTTTTT,CASSLAAGANTGELFF
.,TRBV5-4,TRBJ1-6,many,TGTGCCAGCAGCTTGGATATAGAATCACCCCTCCACTTT,CASSLDIESPLHF
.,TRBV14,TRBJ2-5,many,TGTGCCAGCAGCCAAGAGGGAACTGGACCACAAGAGACCCAGTACTTC,CASSQEGTGPQETQYF
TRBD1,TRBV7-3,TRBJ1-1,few,TGTGCCATTCCGGGACAGGGGGACACTGAAGCTTTCTTT,CAIPGQGDTEAFF
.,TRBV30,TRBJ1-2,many,TGTGCCTGGAGTCTGGCTGGGCTCGAATGGCTCTACACCTTC,CAWSLAGLEWLYTF
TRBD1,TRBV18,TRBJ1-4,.,TGTGCCAGCTCACCACGGACAGGCGACACTAATGAAAAACTGTTTTTT,CASSPRTGDTNEKLFF
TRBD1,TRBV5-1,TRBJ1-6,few,TGCGCCAGCAGCAACGGACAGGGGGAGTCACCCCTCCACTTT,CASSNGQGESPLHF
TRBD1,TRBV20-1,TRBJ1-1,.,TGCAGTGCTAGCGGGACAGGGATTGAAGCTTTCTTT,CSASGTGIEAFF
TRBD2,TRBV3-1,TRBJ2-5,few,TGTGCCAGCAGAAGCGGGACTAGCGGGTCAGAGGAGACCCAGTACTTC,CASRSGTSGSEETQYF
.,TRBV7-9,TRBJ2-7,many,TGTGCCAGCGGTATTACCTACGAGCAGTACTTC,CASGITYEQYF
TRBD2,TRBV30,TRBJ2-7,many,TGTGCCTGGAGCCCCGGGACTAGCGTCGACGAGCAGTACTTC,CAWSPGTSVDEQYF
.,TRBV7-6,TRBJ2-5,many,TGTGCCAGCAGCAGGGACCAAGAAGAGACCCAGTACTTC,CASSRDQEETQYF
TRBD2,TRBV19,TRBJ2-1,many,TGTGCCAGCGGGGGGGGACATCAAGACAATGAGCAGTTCTTC,CASGGGHQDNEQFF
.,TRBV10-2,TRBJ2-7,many,TGCGCCAGCAGTGAGTCGAGGTGGCTGTTCTACGAGCAGTACTTC,CASSESRWLFYEQYF
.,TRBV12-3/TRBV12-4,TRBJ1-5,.,TGTGCCAGCAGCCCCCAAAGCAATCAGCCCCAGCATTTT,CASSPQSNQPQHF
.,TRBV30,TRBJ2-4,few,TGTGCCTGGGGATGGAAAAACATTCAGTACTTC,CAWGWKNIQYF
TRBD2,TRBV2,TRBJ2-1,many,TGTGCCAGTTCCCTAGCGGGAAAAACCTACAATGAGCAGTTCTTC,CASSLAGKTYNEQFF
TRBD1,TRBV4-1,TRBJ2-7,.,TGCGCCAGCAGCCCGCAGGGGGCAATCGAGCAGTACTTC,CASSPQGAIEQYF
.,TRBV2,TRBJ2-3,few,TGTGCCAGCAGTGAACAGTGGGCAACAGATACGCAGTATTTT,CASSEQWATDTQYF
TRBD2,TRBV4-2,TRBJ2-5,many,TGTGCCAGCAGCCAACTCCTAGCGGGCCAAGAGACCCAGTACTTC,CASSQLLAGQETQYF
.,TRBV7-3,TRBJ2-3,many,TGTGCCAGCAGCCCCGGGGTGAGCACAGATACGCAGTATTTT,CASSPGVSTDTQYF
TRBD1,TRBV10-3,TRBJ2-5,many,TGTGCCATCAGCCCGGGACAGAAGGAGACCCAGTACTTC,CAISPGQKETQYF
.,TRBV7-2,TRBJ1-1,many,TGTGCCAGCAGCTTAGGCTCGGCCCAAGGAGCTTTCTTT,CASSLGSAQGAFF